The TCR beta chain described here comes from a study of shared clonotypes between healthy human individuals. CDR1 SEHNR and CDR2 FQNEAQ come from the germline V gene (reference sequence). The ends were cut back, 5 bases at V and 1 base at J, with 17 bases in the middle. The CDR3 contains 16 residues. Comment on this clone: Its target is unknown.

Overall study results and limits: Tissues were not sampled, only blood, and their repertoires likely differ. Larger estimated richness was generally seen in naive subsets than in memory subsets.

Several immunoSEQ plates received, in even portions, the genomic DNA of each subset. Method: immunoSEQ multiplex PCR; TCRdb's copy keeps in-frame clones and lacks some. The sample has approximately 2.5 million clones; roughly 93% are singletons. Material: naive CD4+ T cells from PBMCs. The subset here: CD45RA+ positively selected. The receptor was derived from a man aged 18 to 30 in good health. Some clones in this sample may be carry-over from other donors' samples. The chain carries TRBV7-9 and TRBJ1-1; possibly TRBD1 for D (6 bases). The CDR3 sequence is CASSLETGSGNTEAFF. CDR3 DNA: TGTGCCAGCAGCCTAGAGACAGGTTCGGGGAACACTGAAGCTTTCTTT. The full variable domain, in which reference TRBV7-9 and TRBJ1-1 provide the parts outside the CDR3, is DTGVSQNPRHKITKRGQNVTFRCDPISEHNRLYWYRQTLGQGPEFLTYFQNEAQLEKSRLLSDRFSAERPKGSFSTLEIQRTEQGDSAMYLCASSLETGSGNTEAFFGQGTRLTVV.